This passage covers 12 T cell receptor beta chains from one sample sequenced in a study of blood T cell repertoires in COVID-19 (dated by TCRdb to about 2020). Libraries were built with the immunoSEQ multiplex PCR assay. Sourced from immuneACCESS, this table was stored by TCRdb with only in-frame sequences that have V and J called. A share of the clones is absent; for the studies checked, an unresolved V gene accounts for under half, and the remainder has no known explanation. For this sample the table gives more than 200,000 clones, of which approximately 86% were detected only once. About 10% of the sample goes to the ten largest clones. The sequenced sample was peripheral blood. Receptors were obtained from a woman in her fifties or sixties with COVID-19, enrolled during active disease.

This clone appeared a single time. The chain recombines TRBV12-3 or TRBV12-4 with TRBJ1-1, with D unresolved. The CDR3 loop spans 12 amino acids. V gave up 7 bases and J gave up 4 bases, with 10 bases separating them. This chain's CDR3 is CASTLRSTEAFF. The CDR3 bases are TGTGCCAGCACACTGAGAAGCACTGAAGCTTTCTTT.

The J gene is TRBJ2-2, the V gene TRBV12-5; D is possibly TRBD1 (5 bases). In germline, CDR1 is LGHNT, CDR2 FRNRAP. CDR3 length: 16 residues. V was shortened by 1 base and J by 5 bases, with 14 bases between the two germline ends. The CDR3, as DNA: TGTGCTAGTGGTTTGGGATTAGGGGAAAGGACCGGGGAGCTGTTTTTT. Its translation is CASGLGLGERTGELFF. The variable domain in full, completed from reference TRBV12-5 and TRBJ2-2, reads DARVTQTPRHKVTEMGQEVTMRCQPILGHNTVFWYRQTMMQGLELLAYFRNRAPLDDSGMPKDRFSAEMPDATLATLKIQPSEPRDSAVYFCASGLGLGERTGELFFGEGSRLTVL.

V usage is TRBV5-1 and J usage is TRBJ2-7; 8 bases match TRBD1. CDR3 length: 14 residues. CDR1 is SGHRS and CDR2 is YFSETQ in the germline V gene. V dropped 3 bases and J dropped 1; count of bases not matched to a gene: 3. The CDR3 DNA sequence: TGCGCCAGCAGCTCGAGGACAGGGTCCTACGAGCAGTACTTC. It is translated as CASSSRTGSYEQYF.

The rearrangement links TRBV23-1 to TRBJ1-1; tentative D call: TRBD1 (5 bases). TRBV23-1 qualifies as an ORF whose function is uncertain. V was pared by 4 bases and J by 5 bases, with 20 bases between. CDR3 length equals 16 residues. CDR3 amino acids: CASSPRTFWRGTEAFF. CDR3 in DNA: TGCGCCAGCAGTCCTCGGACATTCTGGCGGGGAACTGAAGCTTTCTTT.

V and J are TRBV28 and TRBJ2-7; D is undetermined. Per germline, CDR1 MDHEN and CDR2 SYDVKM. The CDR3 extends over 11 amino acids. V dropped 7 bases and J dropped 5 bases, with 9 bases sitting between them. CDR3 coding DNA: TGTGCCAGCACCATTTCAGACGAGCAGTACTTC. This codes for CASTISDEQYF. Filled out from reference TRBV28 and TRBJ2-7, the complete variable domain reads DVKVTQSSRYLVKRTGEKVFLECVQDMDHENMFWYRQDPGLGLRLIYFSYDVKMKEKGDIPEGYSVSREKKERFSLILESASTNQTSMYLCASTISDEQYFGPGTRLTVT.

The chain recombines TRBV19 with TRBJ1-5; possible D gene TRBD1, 6 bases. The CDR3 runs to 13 residues. Germline values: CDR1 LNHDA, CDR2 SQIVND (reference sequence). Between the trimmed V and J ends, which lost 8 bases and 9 bases, there was a span of 17 bases. The CDR3 loop reads CASGRGYDLPQHF. For the CDR3, the DNA is TGTGCCAGTGGCAGGGGCTATGATCTGCCCCAGCATTTT.

The rearrangement links TRBV7-9 to TRBJ2-7; tentative D call: TRBD1 (6 bases). Germline V gives CDR1 SEHNR, CDR2 FQNEAQ (reference sequence). This CDR3 is 13 amino acids long. V dropped 5 bases and J dropped 5 bases, with 13 bases sitting between them. The CDR3 is CASSPPGGNEQYF. DNA for the CDR3: TGTGCCAGCAGCCCCCCTGGGGGCAACGAGCAGTACTTC.

This sequence joins TRBV28 and TRBJ2-2; tentative D call: TRBD1 (5 bases). CDR3 length: 13 amino acids. CDR1 and CDR2 (germline): MDHEN, SYDVKM. V shed 2 bases and J shed 4 bases, with 5 bases lying between them. CDR3 sequence (DNA): TGTGCCAGCAGTTTAAGGGGCACCGGGGAGCTGTTTTTT. Protein: CASSLRGTGELFF.

The chain uses TRBV11-3 and TRBJ2-7; D is unresolved. This CDR3 region has 14 residues. The germline V gene has CDR1 SGHNT and CDR2 YENEEA. V lost 5 bases, J lost 1 base, and 12 bases lay in between. The CDR3 DNA sequence: TGTGCCAGCAGCCCCCCGTACCAGTCCTACGAGCAGTACTTC. Protein product: CASSPPYQSYEQYF.

The rearrangement joins TRBV19 to TRBJ2-2, with a possible D match to TRBD2 (7 bases). Germline CDR1 is LNHDA and CDR2 is SQIVND (reference sequence). V lost 5 bases and J lost 3, with 10 bases in between. This CDR3 has 14 amino acids. CDR3 nucleotide sequence: TGTGCCAGTAGTGGGGGGGCTGACACCGGGGAGCTGTTTTTT. It codes for CASSGGADTGELFF. The full variable domain, its missing parts supplied by reference TRBV19 and TRBJ2-2, is DGGITQSPKYLFRKEGQNVTLSCEQNLNHDAMYWYRQDPGQGLRLIYYSQIVNDFQKGDIAEGYSVSREKKESFPLTVTSAQKNPTAFYLCASSGGADTGELFFGEGSRLTVL.

The CDR3 region has the DNA TGTGCCAGCTCACCAGGGCCGGGGGGACCCTACGAGCAGTACTTC. It yields the protein CASSPGPGGPYEQYF. V gene TRBV18 combines with J gene TRBJ2-7; 7 nucleotides align to TRBD2. Trimming at V came to 2 bases and at J to 2 bases, leaving 6 bases not matched to a gene. The CDR3 has 15 residues. CDR1 is KGHSH, CDR2 LQKENI, per germline. The whole variable domain, remainder taken from reference TRBV18 and TRBJ2-7, is NAGVMQNPRHLVRRRGQEARLRCSPMKGHSHVYWYRQLPEEGLKFMVYLQKENIIDESGMPKERFSAEFPKEGPSILRIQQVVRGDSAAYFCASSPGPGGPYEQYFGPGTRLTVT.

This chain uses TRBV19 with TRBJ1-2; TRBD1 matches at 7 bases. CDR1 LNHDA and CDR2 SQIVND come from the germline V gene (reference sequence). The CDR3 totals 14 residues. Trimming at V came to 2 bases and at J to 4 bases, leaving 4 bases not matched to a gene. The CDR3 sequence: CASSIRGRGYGYTF. Written as DNA, the CDR3 is TGTGCCAGTAGTATAAGGGGGCGCGGCTATGGCTACACCTTC.